A single sample gave rise to the 16 T cell receptor beta chains below, sequenced in a study of blood T cell repertoires in COVID-19. Some clones are missing from TCRdb's copy, which holds only in-frame ones; the method was immunoSEQ multiplex PCR. Here the sample spans over 150,000 clones, around 85% being singletons. Sample: peripheral blood. Receptor source: an elderly woman with COVID-19, enrolled during active disease.

This rearrangement joins TRBV27 to TRBJ1-1; D perhaps matches TRBD1 (6 bases). Per germline, CDR1 MNHEY and CDR2 SMNVEV (reference sequence). V gave up 2 bases and J gave up 3 bases, with 7 bases separating them. This CDR3 has 13 residues. This chain's CDR3 is CASSLNRDTEAFF. In DNA, the CDR3 is TGTGCCAGCAGTTTAAACAGGGACACTGAAGCTTTCTTT.

This clone was picked up a small number of times. The gene calls are TRBV5-1 and TRBJ1-1; 7 bases are a match to TRBD1. The germline gives CDR1 SGHRS, CDR2 YFSETQ. The CDR3 sequence is 14 residues long. V lost 0 bases to trimming and J lost 7 bases; unmatched junction nucleotides: 6. The CDR3 loop is CASSLEGGQREAFF. The CDR3 region has the DNA TGCGCCAGCAGCTTGGAAGGGGGACAGCGTGAAGCTTTCTTT.

The rearrangement joins TRBV5-1 to TRBJ1-1; 9 nucleotides line up with TRBD1. J gave up 5 bases and V 4 bases, and 6 bases lay outside the gene matches. Germline values: CDR1 SGHRS, CDR2 YFSETQ. This CDR3 comprises 14 residues. The CDR3 spells CASSPGTGRTEAFF. The CDR3 nucleotides are TGCGCCAGCAGCCCTGGGACAGGGAGGACTGAAGCTTTCTTT.

This chain joins TRBV5-1 and TRBJ1-5; the D is unclear. V shed 3 bases and J shed 2 bases, with 9 bases lying between them. This CDR3 contains 14 residues. Germline loops: CDR1 SGHRS, CDR2 YFSETQ. CDR3 bases: TGCGCCAGCAGCTCCGGTACTGGCAATCAGCCCCAGCATTTT. Amino acid sequence: CASSSGTGNQPQHF.

CDR3 DNA: TGTGCCAGCTCACGAGGGACAGAGGGCTCACCCCTCCACTTT. Amino acid sequence: CASSRGTEGSPLHF. The rearrangement joins TRBV18 to TRBJ1-6; TRBD1 aligns across 7 bases. Unmatched junction bases numbered 7, after V lost 4 bases and J lost 10 bases. This CDR3 comprises 14 residues. Germline V lookup: CDR1 KGHSH, CDR2 LQKENI.

A few counts support this clone. J is TRBJ2-2 and V is TRBV7-2, with D possibly matching TRBD1 (7 bases). The CDR3 contains 20 residues. Germline V CDR1 and CDR2: SGHTA, FQGNSA. The V gene lost 0 bases and the J gene lost 2 bases, with 22 bases spanning the gap. The CDR3 spells CASSLAGSSRGTDNTGELFF. DNA for the CDR3: TGTGCCAGCAGCTTAGCCGGGAGTTCCCGCGGGACAGATAACACCGGGGAGCTGTTTTTT.

In regard to this clone: Compared with germline, one end of the junction differs, possibly owing to a read error. The chain recombines TRBV7-7 with TRBJ2-1, with D maybe TRBD2 (6 bases). CDR3 length equals 15 residues. Germline CDR1 is SSHAT and CDR2 is FNYEAQ (reference sequence). The CDR3 DNA is TGTGCTAGCAGCTCTACGGAGGGCCTTCTAGATGAGCAGTTCTTC. Protein product: CASSSTEGLLDEQFF.

The chain carries TRBV14 and TRBJ1-2, with 8 bases fitting TRBD1. The length of the CDR3 is 15 residues. V trimming: 1 base; J trimming: 6 bases; junction bases outside the gene matches: 7. The germline V gene has CDR1 SGHDN and CDR2 FVKESK. The DNA for the CDR3 is TGTGCCAGCAGCCAAGTTGCGGACAGGGAGGATGGCTACACCTTC. Translating it yields CASSQVADREDGYTF.

V is TRBV5-4 and J is TRBJ1-2; 10 bases match TRBD1. Germline CDR1 and CDR2: SGHNT and YYREEE (reference sequence). The V and J ends lost 6 bases and 5 bases, in that order; junction bases with no gene match: 7. The length of the CDR3 is 14 residues. The CDR3 DNA reads as TGTGCCAGCACCACCGGGACAGGGGAGTATGGCTACACCTTC. Residues: CASTTGTGEYGYTF.

The genes are TRBV7-2 and TRBJ1-6; 11 nucleotides align to TRBD1. The CDR3 is 14 amino acids. With V trimmed by 5 bases and J by 9 bases, 3 bases remained unmatched. Germline lookup yields CDR1 SGHTA and CDR2 FQGNSA. The CDR3 nucleotides are TGTGCCAGCAGCCCGGGACAGGGGGTTTCACCCCTCCACTTT. This gives the protein CASSPGQGVSPLHF.

The rearrangement joins TRBV5-1 to TRBJ1-2; TRBD1 agrees at 10 bases. CDR1 is SGHRS and CDR2 is YFSETQ in the germline V gene. Unmatched junction bases numbered 3, after V lost 2 bases and J lost 8 bases. The CDR3 length is 13 residues. CDR3 protein: CASSLDRGLGYTF. The CDR3 DNA reads as TGCGCCAGCAGCTTAGACAGGGGGCTGGGCTACACCTTC.

J is TRBJ2-1 and V is TRBV3-1 (or the pseudogene TRBV3-2); 8 positions agree with TRBD2. Losses at the gene ends were 3 bases for V and 15 bases for J; bases not matched to a gene: 7. The CDR3 is 12 residues long. Germline CDR1 is LGHDT and CDR2 is YNNKEL (reference sequence). The DNA for the CDR3 is TGTGCCAGCAGCCAGGACGGGAGGGGGGCGTTCTTC. Translating it yields CASSQDGRGAFF.

The chain is built from TRBV11-2 and TRBJ1-6; 8 bases map to TRBD1. This CDR3 has 15 amino acids. The germline V gene has CDR1 SGHAT and CDR2 FQNNGV. V gave up 3 bases and J gave up 8 bases; unmatched junction bases: 6. CDR3 residues: CASSLGRQGHSPLHF. CDR3 in DNA: TGTGCCAGCAGCTTGGGCCGACAGGGGCATTCACCCCTCCACTTT.

The rearrangement uses TRBV2 and TRBJ1-4, with a possible D match to TRBD1 (5 bases). Germline V gene data show CDR1 as SNHLY and CDR2 as FYNNEI. This CDR3 region has 16 residues. V shed 1 base and J shed 8 bases, with 17 bases lying between them. The CDR3 loop reads CASSEVVVGAGEKLFF. Written as DNA, the CDR3 is TGTGCCAGCAGTGAAGTTGTGGTAGGGGCGGGAGAAAAACTGTTTTTT.

The chain employs TRBV12-3 or TRBV12-4 and TRBJ1-1; D not resolved. Trimming cost V 7 bases and J 2 bases, with 11 bases left between them. The CDR3 spans 13 residues. The CDR3 DNA sequence: TGTGCCAGCACCTTACAGAGTAACACTGAAGCTTTCTTT. Translation: CASTLQSNTEAFF.

This clone was detected once. V and J are TRBV3-1 (or the pseudogene TRBV3-2) and TRBJ2-1; TRBD2 aligns across 7 bases. CDR1 is LGHDT, CDR2 YNNKEL, per germline (reference sequence). Trimming removed 4 bases from V and 7 bases from J; junction bases left unmatched: 4. The CDR3 loop spans 13 amino acids. The CDR3 spells CASSRTRSNEQFF. As DNA, the CDR3 is TGTGCCAGCAGCCGGACTAGGTCAAATGAGCAGTTCTTC.